The entry below describes one T cell receptor beta chain. Its antigen is unidentified. These data come from a study of cytomegalovirus exposure and HLA in healthy donors. The study ran its PCR with 60 Vbeta and 13 Jbeta primers. Per the study methods: Later reanalysis found roughly 80 million unique TCR beta chains, 9 million to 12 million of them shared. TCRdb keeps only in-frame clones here, not all; method: immunoSEQ multiplex PCR. Clonal size and the V and J genes are those of that table, whereas D and trimming came from the DNA. The table includes 150,000 to 180,000 clones, about four fifths detected once. Broader study findings: The likely explanation for a cluster of highly shared sequence variants was sequencing artifact.

The origin of this receptor is a man between 18 and 35 years old in good health and CMV-seronegative. Sequences were obtained from PBMCs.

CDR3 sequence (DNA): TGTGCCAGCAGCTTAGGGGACAGACTTAATCAGCCCCAGCATTTT. It specifies CASSLGDRLNQPQHF. The chain carries TRBV7-9 and TRBJ1-5, with TRBD1 identical over 7 bases. After removal of 1 base from V and 4 bases from J, the junction contained 4 bases not matched to a gene. The germline CDR1 and CDR2 sequences are SEHNR and FQNEAQ (reference sequence). The CDR3 is made up of 15 amino acids.